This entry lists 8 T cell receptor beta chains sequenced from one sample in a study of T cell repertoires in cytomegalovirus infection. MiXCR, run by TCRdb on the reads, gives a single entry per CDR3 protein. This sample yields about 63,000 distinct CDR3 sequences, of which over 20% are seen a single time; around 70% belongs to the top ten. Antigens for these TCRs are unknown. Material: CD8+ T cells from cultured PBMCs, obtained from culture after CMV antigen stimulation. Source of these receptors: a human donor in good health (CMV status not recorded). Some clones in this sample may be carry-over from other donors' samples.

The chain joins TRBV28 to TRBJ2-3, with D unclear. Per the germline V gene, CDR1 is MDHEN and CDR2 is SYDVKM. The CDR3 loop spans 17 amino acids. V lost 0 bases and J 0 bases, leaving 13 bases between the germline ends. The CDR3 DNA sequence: TGTGCCAGCAGTTTATGGGCGGTTGAACTTAGCACAGATACGCAGTATTTT. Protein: CASSLWAVELSTDTQYF.

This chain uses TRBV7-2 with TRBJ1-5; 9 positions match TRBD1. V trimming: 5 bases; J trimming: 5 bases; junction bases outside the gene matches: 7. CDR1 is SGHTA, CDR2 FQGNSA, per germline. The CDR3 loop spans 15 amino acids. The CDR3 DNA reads TGTGCCAGCAGCCGTAGAGGACAGGGGTATCAGCCCCAGCATTTT. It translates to CASSRRGQGYQPQHF.

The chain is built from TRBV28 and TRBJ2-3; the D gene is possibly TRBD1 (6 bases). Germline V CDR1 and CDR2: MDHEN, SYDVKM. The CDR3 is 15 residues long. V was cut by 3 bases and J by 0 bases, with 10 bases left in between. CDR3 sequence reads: CASSLGQGSTDTQYF. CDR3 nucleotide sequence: TGTGCCAGCAGTTTGGGTCAGGGGAGCACAGATACGCAGTATTTT.

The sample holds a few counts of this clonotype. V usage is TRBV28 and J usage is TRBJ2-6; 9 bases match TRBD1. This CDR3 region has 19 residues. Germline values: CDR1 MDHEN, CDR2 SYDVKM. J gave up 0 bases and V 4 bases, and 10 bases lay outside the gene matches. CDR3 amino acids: CASSSLGQGSYSGANVLTF. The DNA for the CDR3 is TGTGCCAGCAGTTCCCTGGGACAGGGTTCTTACTCTGGGGCCAACGTCCTGACTTTC.

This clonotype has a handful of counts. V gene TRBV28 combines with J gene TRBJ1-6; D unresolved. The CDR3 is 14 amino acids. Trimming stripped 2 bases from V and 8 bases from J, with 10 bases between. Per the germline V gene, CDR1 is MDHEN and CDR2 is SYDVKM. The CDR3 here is CASSLGQYHSPLHF. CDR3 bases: TGTGCCAGCAGTTTAGGCCAGTATCATTCACCCCTCCACTTT.

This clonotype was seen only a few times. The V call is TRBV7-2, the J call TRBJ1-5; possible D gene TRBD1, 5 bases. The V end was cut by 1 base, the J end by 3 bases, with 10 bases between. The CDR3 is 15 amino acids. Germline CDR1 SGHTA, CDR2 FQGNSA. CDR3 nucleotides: TGTGCCAGCAGCTTAGACGGGACCCCCAATCAGCCCCAGCATTTT. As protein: CASSLDGTPNQPQHF.

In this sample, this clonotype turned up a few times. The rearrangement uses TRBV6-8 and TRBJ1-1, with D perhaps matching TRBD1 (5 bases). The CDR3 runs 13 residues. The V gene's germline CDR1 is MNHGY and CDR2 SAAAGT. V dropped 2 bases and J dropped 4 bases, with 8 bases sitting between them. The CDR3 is CASSYGGTTEAFF. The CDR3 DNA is TGTGCCAGCAGTTACGGGGGGACCACTGAAGCTTTCTTT.

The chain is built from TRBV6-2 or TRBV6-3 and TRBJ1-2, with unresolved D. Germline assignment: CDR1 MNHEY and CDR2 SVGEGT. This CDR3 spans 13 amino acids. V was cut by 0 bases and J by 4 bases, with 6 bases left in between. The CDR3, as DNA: TGTGCCAGCAGTTACTCCTCCATCTATGGCTACACCTTC. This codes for CASSYSSIYGYTF.